Given below is one T cell receptor (beta chain) in context. What it recognizes is unknown. This sample was taken from a study of cytomegalovirus exposure and HLA in healthy donors. Overall study context: When just under 400 donors were genotyped, roughly 82% of them were found to fall in the Caucasian-associated ancestry cluster. Study results and caveats: TCR beta V- and J-gene trimming was later associated with a missense DCLRE1C variant. The likely origin of a cluster of highly shared sequence variants was a sequencing artifact. Some V segments, including TRBV6-2 and TRBV6-3, were excluded as indistinguishable.

CDR1 is MNHNY, CDR2 SVGAGI, per germline (reference sequence). CDR3 length: 11 residues. The PCR was carried out with 60 Vbeta primers and 13 Jbeta primers. Clones were sequenced by immunoSEQ multiplex PCR, and TCRdb holds only the in-frame ones, with some missing. The sample totals 65,000 to 80,000 clones. The J gene is TRBJ2-5, the V gene TRBV6-6; unclear D gene. The better agreement between TRBJ2-7 and the DNA end casts doubt on the J call. What was sequenced was PBMCs. The receptor was derived from a female donor in good health and CMV-seropositive. The CDR3 DNA reads as TGTGCCAGCAGTTTTCGATACGAGCAGTACTTC. This sequence encodes CASSFRYEQYF.